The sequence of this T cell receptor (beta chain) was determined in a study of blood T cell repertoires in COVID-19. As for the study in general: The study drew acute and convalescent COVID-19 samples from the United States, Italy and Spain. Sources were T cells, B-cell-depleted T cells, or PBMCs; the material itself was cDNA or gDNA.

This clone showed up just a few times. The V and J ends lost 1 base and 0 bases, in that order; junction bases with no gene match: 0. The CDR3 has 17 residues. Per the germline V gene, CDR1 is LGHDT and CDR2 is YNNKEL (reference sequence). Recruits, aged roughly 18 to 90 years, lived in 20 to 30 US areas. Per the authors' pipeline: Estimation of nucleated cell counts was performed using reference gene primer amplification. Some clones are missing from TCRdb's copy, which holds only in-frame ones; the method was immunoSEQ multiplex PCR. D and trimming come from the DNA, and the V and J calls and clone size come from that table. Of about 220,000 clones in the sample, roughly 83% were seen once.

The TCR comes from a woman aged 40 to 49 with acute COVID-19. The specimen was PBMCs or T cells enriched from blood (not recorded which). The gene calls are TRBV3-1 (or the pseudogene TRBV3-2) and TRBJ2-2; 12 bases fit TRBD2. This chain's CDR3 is CASSQGLAGANTGELFF. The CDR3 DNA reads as TGTGCCAGCAGCCAAGGACTAGCGGGAGCGAACACCGGGGAGCTGTTTTTT.